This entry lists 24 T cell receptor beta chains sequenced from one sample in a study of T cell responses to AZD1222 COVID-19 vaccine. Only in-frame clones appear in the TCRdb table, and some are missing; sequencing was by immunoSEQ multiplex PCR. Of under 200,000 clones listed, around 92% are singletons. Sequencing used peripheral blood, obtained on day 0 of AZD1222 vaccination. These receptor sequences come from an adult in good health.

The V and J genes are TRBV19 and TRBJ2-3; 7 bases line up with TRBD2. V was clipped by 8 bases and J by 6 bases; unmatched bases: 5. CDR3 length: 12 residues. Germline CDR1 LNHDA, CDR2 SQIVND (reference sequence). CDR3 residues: CASGEGFDTQYF. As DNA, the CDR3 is TGTGCCAGTGGGGAGGGGTTCGATACGCAGTATTTT.

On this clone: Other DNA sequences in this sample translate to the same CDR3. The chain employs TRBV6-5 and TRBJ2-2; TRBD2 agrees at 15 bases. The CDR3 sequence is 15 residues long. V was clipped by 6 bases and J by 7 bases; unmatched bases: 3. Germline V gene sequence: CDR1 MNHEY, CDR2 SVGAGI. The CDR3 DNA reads TGTGCCAGCAGAGGGACTAGCGGGGGGATCGGGGAGCTGTTTTTT. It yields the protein CASRGTSGGIGELFF.

CDR3 amino acids: CASNPGQGHGYTF. CDR3 nucleotide sequence: TGTGCCAGCAACCCGGGACAGGGTCATGGCTACACCTTC. J is TRBJ1-2 and V is TRBV5-6, with TRBD1 matching 9 bases. The CDR3 contains 13 residues. CDR1 SGHDT and CDR2 YYEEEE come from the germline V gene. Trimming cost V 6 bases and J 6 bases; bases outside gene matches: 6.

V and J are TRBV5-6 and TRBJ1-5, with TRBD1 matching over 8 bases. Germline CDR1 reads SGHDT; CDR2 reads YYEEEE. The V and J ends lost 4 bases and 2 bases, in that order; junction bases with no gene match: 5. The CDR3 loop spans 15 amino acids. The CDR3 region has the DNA TGTGCCAGCAGCCTGACAGGGGTAGGCAATCAGCCCCAGCATTTT. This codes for CASSLTGVGNQPQHF.

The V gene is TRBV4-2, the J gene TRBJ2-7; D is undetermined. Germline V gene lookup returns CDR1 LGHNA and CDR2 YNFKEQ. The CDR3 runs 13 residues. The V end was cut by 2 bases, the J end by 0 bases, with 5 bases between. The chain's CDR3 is CASSQRHSYEQYF. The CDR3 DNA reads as TGTGCCAGCAGCCAAAGGCACTCCTACGAGCAGTACTTC.

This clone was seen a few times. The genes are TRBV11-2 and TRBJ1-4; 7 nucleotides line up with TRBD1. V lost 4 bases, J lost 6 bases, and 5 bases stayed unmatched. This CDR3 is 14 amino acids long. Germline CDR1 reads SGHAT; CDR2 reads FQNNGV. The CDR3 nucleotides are TGTGCCAGCAGCTCCCGACAGGGTTATGAAAAACTGTTTTTT. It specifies CASSSRQGYEKLFF.

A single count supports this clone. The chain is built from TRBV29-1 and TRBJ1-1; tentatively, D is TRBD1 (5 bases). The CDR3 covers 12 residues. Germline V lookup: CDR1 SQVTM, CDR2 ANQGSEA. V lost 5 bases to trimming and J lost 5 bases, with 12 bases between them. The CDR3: CSVIGVGTEAFF. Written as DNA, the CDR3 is TGCAGCGTTATAGGGGTGGGAACTGAAGCTTTCTTT.

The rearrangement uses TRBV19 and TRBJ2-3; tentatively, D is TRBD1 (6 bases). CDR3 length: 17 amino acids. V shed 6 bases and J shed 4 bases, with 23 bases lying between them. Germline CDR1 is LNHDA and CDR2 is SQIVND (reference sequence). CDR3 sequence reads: CASRPRTATYPADTQYF. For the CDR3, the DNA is TGTGCCAGTAGGCCAAGGACAGCTACCTACCCCGCAGATACGCAGTATTTT. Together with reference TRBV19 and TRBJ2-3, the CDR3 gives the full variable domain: DGGITQSPKYLFRKEGQNVTLSCEQNLNHDAMYWYRQDPGQGLRLIYYSQIVNDFQKGDIAEGYSVSREKKESFPLTVTSAQKNPTAFYLCASRPRTATYPADTQYFGPGTRLTVL.

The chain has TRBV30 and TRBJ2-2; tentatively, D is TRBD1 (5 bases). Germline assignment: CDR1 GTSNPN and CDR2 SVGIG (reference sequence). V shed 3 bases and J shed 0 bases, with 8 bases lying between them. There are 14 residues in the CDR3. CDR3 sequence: CAWRQGANTGELFF. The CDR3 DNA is TGTGCCTGGAGGCAAGGGGCGAACACCGGGGAGCTGTTTTTT. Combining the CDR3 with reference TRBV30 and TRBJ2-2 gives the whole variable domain SQTIHQWPATLVQPVGSPLSLECTVEGTSNPNLYWYRQAAGRGLQLLFYSVGIGQISSEVPQNLSASRPQDRQFILSSKKLLLSDSGFYLCAWRQGANTGELFFGEGSRLTVL.

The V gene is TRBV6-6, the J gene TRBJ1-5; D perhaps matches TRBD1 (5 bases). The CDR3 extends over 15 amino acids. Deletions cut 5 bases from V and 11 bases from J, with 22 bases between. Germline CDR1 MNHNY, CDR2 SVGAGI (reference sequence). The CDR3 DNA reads TGTGCCAGCAGTCGACAAGACGGGGTTGGGGGTGCCCAGCATTTT. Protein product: CASSRQDGVGGAQHF.

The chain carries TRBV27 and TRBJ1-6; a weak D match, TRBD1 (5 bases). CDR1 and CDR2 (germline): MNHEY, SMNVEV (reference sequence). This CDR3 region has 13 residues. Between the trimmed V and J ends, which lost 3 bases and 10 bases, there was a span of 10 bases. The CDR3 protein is CASSLLRDSPLHF. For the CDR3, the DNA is TGTGCCAGCAGTTTGTTAAGGGACTCACCCCTCCACTTT.

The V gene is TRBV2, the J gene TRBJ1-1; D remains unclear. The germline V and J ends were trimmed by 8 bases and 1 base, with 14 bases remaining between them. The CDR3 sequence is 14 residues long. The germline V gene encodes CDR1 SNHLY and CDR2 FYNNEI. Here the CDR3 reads CASGQRTENTEAFF. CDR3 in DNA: TGTGCCAGCGGCCAGCGGACGGAGAACACTGAAGCTTTCTTT.

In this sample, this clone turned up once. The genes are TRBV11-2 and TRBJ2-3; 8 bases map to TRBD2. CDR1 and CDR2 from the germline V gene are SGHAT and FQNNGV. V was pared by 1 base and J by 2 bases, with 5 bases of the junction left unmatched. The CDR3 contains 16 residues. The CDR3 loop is CASSLGGGIVTDTQYF. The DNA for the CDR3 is TGTGCCAGCAGCTTAGGCGGGGGGATAGTCACAGATACGCAGTATTTT.

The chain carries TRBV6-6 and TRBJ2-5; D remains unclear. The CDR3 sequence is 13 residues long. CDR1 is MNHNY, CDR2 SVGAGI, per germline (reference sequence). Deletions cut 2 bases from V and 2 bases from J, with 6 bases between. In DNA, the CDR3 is TGTGCCAGCAGTTACCATCAGCAAGAGACCCAGTACTTC. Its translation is CASSYHQQETQYF.

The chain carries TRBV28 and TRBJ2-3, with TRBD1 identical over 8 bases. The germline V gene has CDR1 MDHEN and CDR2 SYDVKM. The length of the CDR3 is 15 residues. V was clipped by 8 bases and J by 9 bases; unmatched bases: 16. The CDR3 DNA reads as TGTGCCAGCGGATATGGCCCGACAGGGGTGGTGACGCAGTATTTT. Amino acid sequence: CASGYGPTGVVTQYF. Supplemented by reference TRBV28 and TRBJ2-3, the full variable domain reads DVKVTQSSRYLVKRTGEKVFLECVQDMDHENMFWYRQDPGLGLRLIYFSYDVKMKEKGDIPEGYSVSREKKERFSLILESASTNQTSMYLCASGYGPTGVVTQYFGPGTRLTVL.

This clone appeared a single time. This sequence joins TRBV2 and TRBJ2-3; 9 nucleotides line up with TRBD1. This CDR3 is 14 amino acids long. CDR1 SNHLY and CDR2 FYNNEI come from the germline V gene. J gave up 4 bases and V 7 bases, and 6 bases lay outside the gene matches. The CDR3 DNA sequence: TGTGCCAGCATCAGGGACAGGGATGCAGATACGCAGTATTTT. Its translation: CASIRDRDADTQYF.

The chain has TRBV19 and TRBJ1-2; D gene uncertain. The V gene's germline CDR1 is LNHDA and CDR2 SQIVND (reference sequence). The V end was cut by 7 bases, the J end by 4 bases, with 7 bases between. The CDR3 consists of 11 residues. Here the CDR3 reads CASNDVYGYTF. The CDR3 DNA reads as TGTGCCAGTAACGACGTCTATGGCTACACCTTC. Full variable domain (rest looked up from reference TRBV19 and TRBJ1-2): DGGITQSPKYLFRKEGQNVTLSCEQNLNHDAMYWYRQDPGQGLRLIYYSQIVNDFQKGDIAEGYSVSREKKESFPLTVTSAQKNPTAFYLCASNDVYGYTFGSGTRLTVV.

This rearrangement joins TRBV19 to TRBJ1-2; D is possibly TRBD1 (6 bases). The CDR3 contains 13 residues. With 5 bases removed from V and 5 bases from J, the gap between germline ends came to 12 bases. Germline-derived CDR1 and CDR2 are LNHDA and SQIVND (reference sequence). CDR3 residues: CASSRPGQYGYTF. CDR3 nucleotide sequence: TGTGCCAGTAGTCGCCCCGGACAGTATGGCTACACCTTC.

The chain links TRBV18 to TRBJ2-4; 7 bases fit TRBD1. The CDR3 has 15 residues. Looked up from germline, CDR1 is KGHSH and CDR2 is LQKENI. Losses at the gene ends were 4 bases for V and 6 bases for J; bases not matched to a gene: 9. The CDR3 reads CASSRTRDSSNIQYF. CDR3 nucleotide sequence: TGTGCCAGCTCACGTACCCGGGACAGCTCAAACATTCAGTACTTC.

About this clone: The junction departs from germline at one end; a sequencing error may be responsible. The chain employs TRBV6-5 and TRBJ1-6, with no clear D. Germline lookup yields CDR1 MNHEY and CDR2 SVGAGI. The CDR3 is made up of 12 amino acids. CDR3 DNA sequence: TGTGCCAGCAGACTCCATAAATCACCCCTCCACTTT. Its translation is CASRLHKSPLHF.

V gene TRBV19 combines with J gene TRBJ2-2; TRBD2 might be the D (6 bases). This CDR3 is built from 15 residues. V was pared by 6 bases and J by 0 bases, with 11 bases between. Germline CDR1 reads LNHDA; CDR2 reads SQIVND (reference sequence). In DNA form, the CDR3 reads TGTGCCAGTAGCCAACGGGGGACGAACACCGGGGAGCTGTTTTTT. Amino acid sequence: CASSQRGTNTGELFF. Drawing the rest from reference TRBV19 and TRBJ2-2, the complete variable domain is DGGITQSPKYLFRKEGQNVTLSCEQNLNHDAMYWYRQDPGQGLRLIYYSQIVNDFQKGDIAEGYSVSREKKESFPLTVTSAQKNPTAFYLCASSQRGTNTGELFFGEGSRLTVL.

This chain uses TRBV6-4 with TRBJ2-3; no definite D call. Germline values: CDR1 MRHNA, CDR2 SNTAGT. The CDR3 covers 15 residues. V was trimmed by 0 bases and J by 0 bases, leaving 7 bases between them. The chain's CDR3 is CASSDSIRSTDTQYF. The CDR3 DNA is TGTGCCAGCAGTGACTCGATACGCAGCACAGATACGCAGTATTTT.

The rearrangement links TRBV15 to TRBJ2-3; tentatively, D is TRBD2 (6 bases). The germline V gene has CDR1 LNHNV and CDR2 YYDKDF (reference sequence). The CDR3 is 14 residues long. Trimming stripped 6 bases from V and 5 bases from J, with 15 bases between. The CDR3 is CATRPSGGIDTQYF. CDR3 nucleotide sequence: TGTGCCACCAGGCCGAGTGGAGGGATAGATACGCAGTATTTT.

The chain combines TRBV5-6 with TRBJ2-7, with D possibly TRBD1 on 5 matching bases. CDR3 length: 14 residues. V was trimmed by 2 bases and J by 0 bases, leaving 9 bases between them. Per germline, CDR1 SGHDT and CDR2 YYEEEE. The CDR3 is CASSFQDNSYEQYF. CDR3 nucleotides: TGTGCCAGCAGCTTCCAGGACAACTCCTACGAGCAGTACTTC.